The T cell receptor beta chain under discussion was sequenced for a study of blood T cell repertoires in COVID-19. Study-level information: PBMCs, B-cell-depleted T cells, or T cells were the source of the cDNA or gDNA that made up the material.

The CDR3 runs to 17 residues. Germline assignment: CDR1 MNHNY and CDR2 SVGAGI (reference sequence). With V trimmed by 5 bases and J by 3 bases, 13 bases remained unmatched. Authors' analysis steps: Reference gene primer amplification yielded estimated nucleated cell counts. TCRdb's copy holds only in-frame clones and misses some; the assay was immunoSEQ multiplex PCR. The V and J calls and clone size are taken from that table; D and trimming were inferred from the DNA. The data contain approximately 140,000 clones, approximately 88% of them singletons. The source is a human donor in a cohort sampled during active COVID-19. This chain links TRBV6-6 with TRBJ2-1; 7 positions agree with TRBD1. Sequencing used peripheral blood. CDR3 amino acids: CASSGSQRGLHYNEQFF. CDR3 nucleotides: TGTGCCAGCAGTGGATCCCAAAGGGGGCTCCACTACAATGAGCAGTTCTTC.